This T cell receptor beta chain was observed in a study of vaccination and CD4 T cells after COVID-19. Turning to the study itself: Convalescents were six males and four females, two of them Hispanic.

Looked up from germline, CDR1 is SGDLS and CDR2 is YYNGEE. The trim removed 6 bases at V and 5 bases at J, leaving 9 bases unmatched. CDR3 length: 14 amino acids. The assay that was used to sequence DNA from cultured CD4+ T cells was the Oncomine TCR Beta short-read assay. TCRdb re-derived calls from the PCR reads in MiXCR, one entry per CDR3 protein. In the table there are 15,000 to 20,000 distinct CDR3 sequences, about 50% of which are singletons. Concerning this clonotype itself: Its antigen is unidentified.

The treatment was: roughly 10-day PBMC culture with coronavirus spike peptide pools or control peptides (ViraFEST assay). Antigen-specific T cell expansion with peptide pools preceded TCR sequencing in the ViraFEST approach. The genes are TRBV9 and TRBJ2-7; 9 nucleotides align to TRBD1. The TCR originated in a human donor who had recovered from COVID-19. Input material: CD4+ T cells from blood, cultured in vitro. CDR3 amino acids: CASIDTGGEDEQYF. In DNA form, the CDR3 reads TGTGCCAGCATAGATACAGGGGGCGAGGACGAGCAGTACTTC.